This T cell receptor beta chain came from a study of Graves' ophthalmopathy and Graves' hyperthyroidism (dated by TCRdb to the late 2010s). About the full investigation: Peripheral blood was collected at initial diagnosis, before any treatment. The study used TCR beta repertoire signatures to distinguish Graves' ophthalmopathy from Graves' hyperthyroidism and to predict progression to ophthalmopathy. In total, some 130 blood samples were TCR-sequenced: approximately 42 ophthalmopathy, 80 or so hyperthyroidism and about 17 hyperthyroidism-to-ophthalmopathy patients. To explore V-J signatures distinguishing ophthalmopathy from hyperthyroidism, a discovery set of 100 patients (around 44 ophthalmopathy, 55 to 60 stable hyperthyroidism) was enrolled. An independent validation cohort comprised roughly 20 hyperthyroidism patients and over 15 patients who later progressed from hyperthyroidism to ophthalmopathy. In over 5 hyperthyroidism patients, the T-cell repertoires found in thyroid tissue were compared with those found in blood. Once sampling was done, hyperthyroidism patients were given methimazole at a starting dose of 30 mg daily, while ophthalmopathy patients were given high-dose intravenous methylprednisolone. The 90 or so discovery patients were randomly split 7:3 into training and test sets.

Here is what the overall study found, with its caveats: Sample size was not statistically predetermined, and group allocation was not concealed from the investigators. In validation, the model predicted ophthalmopathy progression with about 70% sensitivity and roughly 72% specificity; some 13 predicted patients were CT-confirmed with GO in a median of about 6.2 months. In cross-validation, the 13-signature model distinguished ophthalmopathy from stable hyperthyroidism with roughly 90% sensitivity and about 84% specificity, and in the test set the corresponding values were around 80% and 75%. Among expanded thyroid clonotypes with frequency above 0.001, most also showed up in blood, which suggests that blood repertoires may reflect the thyroid immune response.

For repertoire sequencing, the TCR beta CDR3 regions were amplified from RNA transcripts. The first round was an RT-PCR using HTBI primers with the Qiagen OneStep RT-PCR kit, and this first round was followed by a second-round multiplex PCR, then size selection and purification. Libraries were sequenced paired-end with 100 bp reads on an Illumina HiSeq2000. Per the original workflow: SOAPnuke was used to process the reads, removing any read that contained adapters or uncalled bases, had a mean Phred below 15, or lacked an exact match to the constant primer or identifier. COPE v1.2.5 was used to merge high-quality paired reads. Unique nucleotide sequences were defined as clonotypes and aligned to IMGT TRB V, D and J references using MiTCR v1.1. The analysis was limited to V-J combinations with a frequency above 0.0001, which together covered around 99% of the repertoires. A TCR clonal expansion and chaos score per V-J combination was defined as the ratio of F50 clonal expansion to chaos observed in the TCRdist matrix. Welch's t-statistics and random forest were used to reduce the features to 10 to 15 V-J combinations, which were then used as input to a naive Bayes classifier. The Morisita-Horn index was used to measure how similar the thyroid and blood repertoires were. TCRdb handled the public reads itself, with Q25 trimming in fastp and clone calling in MiXCR, and kept productive beta chains. When rows share a CDR3 protein, they turn into one entry using the most common DNA and genes. These V and J calls derive from TCRdb rather than the authors' analysis. The table for this sample lists about 220,000 distinct CDR3 sequences; roughly 21% of them were counted only once. The biggest ten clones account for around two fifths of the sample.

Patients with ophthalmopathy had moderately to severely active disease, with a Clinical Activity Score of 3 or more, a NOSPECS grade of 4 or more, and a disease duration of less than 3 months. Patients were excluded if they had other autoimmune diseases, uncontrolled infections, pregnancy or lactation. Clinical symptoms, serum thyroxine, TRAb, thyroid ultrasound and orbital computed tomography were used for diagnosis. PBMCs were isolated from 10 ml of fresh peripheral blood by Ficoll-Paque density gradient centrifugation. Trizol reagent was used to extract the total RNA, and its quality was then checked on an Agilent 2100 Bioanalyzer. Relative to germline, V is missing 6 bases and J is missing 7 bases, with 8 bases of the junction outside any gene match. The germline V gene (reference sequence) sets CDR1 to MNHEY and CDR2 to SMNVEV. The cysteine opens and the phenylalanine closes a CDR3 of 13 amino acids. The retained sequence is limited to the CDR3, 39 bases, with the frame set at the first base.

This clonotype was picked up many times. Its antigen remains unidentified. No qualities accompany the bases; no much larger clone lies one base away. The sequence came from a woman aged 50 to 60 with Graves' ophthalmopathy. Donor details come from another sample of the same person, matched by shared clones. The sequenced sample consisted of peripheral blood. This receptor chain uses TRBV27 and TRBJ1-2; TRBD1 matches 7 bases in the middle. The CDR3: CASSYYRGTGYTF. The base sequence is TGTGCCAGCAGCTATTACAGGGGTACTGGCTACACCTTC.